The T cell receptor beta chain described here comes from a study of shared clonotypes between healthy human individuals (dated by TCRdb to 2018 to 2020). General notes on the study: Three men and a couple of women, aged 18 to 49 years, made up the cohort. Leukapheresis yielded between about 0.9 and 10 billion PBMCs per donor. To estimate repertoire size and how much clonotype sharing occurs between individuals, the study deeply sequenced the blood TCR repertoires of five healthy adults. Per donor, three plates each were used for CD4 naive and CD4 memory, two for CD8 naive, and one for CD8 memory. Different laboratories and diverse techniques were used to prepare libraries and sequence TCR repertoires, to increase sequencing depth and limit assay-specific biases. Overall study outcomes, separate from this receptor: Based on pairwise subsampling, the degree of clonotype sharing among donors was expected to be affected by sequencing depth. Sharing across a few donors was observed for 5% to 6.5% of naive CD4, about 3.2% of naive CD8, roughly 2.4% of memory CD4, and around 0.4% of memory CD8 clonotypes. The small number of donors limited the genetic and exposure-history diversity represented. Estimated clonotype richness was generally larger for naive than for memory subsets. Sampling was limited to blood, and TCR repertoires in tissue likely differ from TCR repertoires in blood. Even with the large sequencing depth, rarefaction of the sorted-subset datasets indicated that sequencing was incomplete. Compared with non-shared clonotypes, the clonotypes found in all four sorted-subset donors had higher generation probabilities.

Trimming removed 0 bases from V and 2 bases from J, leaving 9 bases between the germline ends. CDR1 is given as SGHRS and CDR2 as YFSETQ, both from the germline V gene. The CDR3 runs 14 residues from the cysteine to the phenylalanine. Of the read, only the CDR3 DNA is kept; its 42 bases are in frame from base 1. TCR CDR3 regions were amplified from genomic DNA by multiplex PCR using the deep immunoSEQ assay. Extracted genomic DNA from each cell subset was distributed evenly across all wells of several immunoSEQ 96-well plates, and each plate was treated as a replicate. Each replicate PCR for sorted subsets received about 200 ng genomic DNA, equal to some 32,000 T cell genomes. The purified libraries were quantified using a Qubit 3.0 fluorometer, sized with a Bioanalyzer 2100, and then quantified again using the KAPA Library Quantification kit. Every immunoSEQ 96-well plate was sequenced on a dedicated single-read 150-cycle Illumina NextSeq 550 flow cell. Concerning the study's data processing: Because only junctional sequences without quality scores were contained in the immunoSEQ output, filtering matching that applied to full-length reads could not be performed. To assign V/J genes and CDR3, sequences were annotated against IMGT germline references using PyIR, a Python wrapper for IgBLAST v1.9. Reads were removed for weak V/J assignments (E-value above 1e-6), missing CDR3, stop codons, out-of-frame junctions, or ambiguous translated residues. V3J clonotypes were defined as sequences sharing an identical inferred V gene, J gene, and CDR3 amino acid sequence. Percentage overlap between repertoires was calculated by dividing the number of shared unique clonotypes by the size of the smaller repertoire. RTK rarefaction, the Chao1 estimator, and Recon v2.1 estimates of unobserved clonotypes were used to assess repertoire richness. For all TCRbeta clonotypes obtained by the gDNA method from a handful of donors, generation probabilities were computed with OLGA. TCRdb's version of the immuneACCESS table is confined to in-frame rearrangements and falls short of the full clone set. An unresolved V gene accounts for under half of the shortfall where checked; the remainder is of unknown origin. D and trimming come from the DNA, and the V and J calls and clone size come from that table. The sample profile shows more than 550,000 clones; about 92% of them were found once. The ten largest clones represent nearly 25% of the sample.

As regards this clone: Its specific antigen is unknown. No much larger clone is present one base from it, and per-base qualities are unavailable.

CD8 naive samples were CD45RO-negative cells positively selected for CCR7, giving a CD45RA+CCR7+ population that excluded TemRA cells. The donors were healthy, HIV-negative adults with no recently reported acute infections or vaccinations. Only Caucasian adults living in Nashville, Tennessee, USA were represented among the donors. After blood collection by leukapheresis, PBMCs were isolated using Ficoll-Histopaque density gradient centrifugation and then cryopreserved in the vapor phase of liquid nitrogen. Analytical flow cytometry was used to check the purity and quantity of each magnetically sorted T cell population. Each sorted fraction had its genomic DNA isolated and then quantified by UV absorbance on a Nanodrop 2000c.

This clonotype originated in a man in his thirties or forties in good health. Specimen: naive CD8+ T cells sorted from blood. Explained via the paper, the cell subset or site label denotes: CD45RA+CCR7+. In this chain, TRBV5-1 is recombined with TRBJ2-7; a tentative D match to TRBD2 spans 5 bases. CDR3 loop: CASSLGDYTYEQYF. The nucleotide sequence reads TGCGCCAGCAGCTTGGGAGACTACACCTACGAGCAGTACTTC.